These 18 T cell receptor beta chains were all obtained from the same sample, sequenced in a study of cytotoxic CD8 clonotypes in ibrutinib-treated CLL. Generated by immunoSEQ multiplex PCR, the TCRdb table keeps only in-frame clones and is missing some. This sample has over 150,000 clones, with 81% found just once. The sequenced sample was PBMCs, obtained after 12 months of ibrutinib treatment. The origin of the receptors is a human donor with chronic lymphocytic leukemia.

The V gene is TRBV5-1, the J gene TRBJ2-3; tentatively, D is TRBD1 (5 bases). Germline CDR1 is SGHRS and CDR2 is YFSETQ. This CDR3 is built from 15 residues. V lost 1 base and J lost 6, with 15 bases in between. CDR3 region: CASSLWGITTDTQYF. CDR3 in DNA: TGCGCCAGCAGCTTGTGGGGCATCACTACGGATACGCAGTATTTT.

This chain uses TRBV6-5 with TRBJ2-2, with D possibly matching TRBD2 (6 bases). V lost 0 bases and J lost 4, with 6 bases in between. The CDR3 covers 14 residues. CDR1 MNHEY and CDR2 SVGAGI come from the germline V gene. CDR3 DNA: TGTGCCAGCAGTTACTCGGGGGGCACCGGGGAGCTGTTTTTT. The encoded protein is CASSYSGGTGELFF.

This clone appeared a single time. The V gene is TRBV7-2, the J gene TRBJ1-1, with no clear D. V lost 7 bases and J 2 bases, leaving 11 bases between the germline ends. The CDR3 has 13 residues. Germline V lookup: CDR1 SGHTA, CDR2 FQGNSA. This CDR3 is CASTSGINTEAFF. CDR3 bases: TGTGCCAGCACCTCTGGGATCAACACTGAAGCTTTCTTT.

In DNA form, the CDR3 reads TGTGCCAGCATCCGACGGACTAGCGGGGGCGATACGCAGTATTTT. As protein: CASIRRTSGGDTQYF. This rearrangement joins TRBV6-5 to TRBJ2-3; 13 nucleotides align to TRBD2. The CDR3 covers 15 residues. Trimming at V came to 7 bases and at J to 6 bases, leaving 7 bases not matched to a gene. Germline CDR1 MNHEY, CDR2 SVGAGI.

The chain combines TRBV7-2 with TRBJ2-3; a possible D gene is TRBD2 (5 bases). Trimming removed 5 bases from V and 2 bases from J, with 14 bases in between. The CDR3 runs to 15 residues. Germline V gene sequence: CDR1 SGHTA, CDR2 FQGNSA. The CDR3 is CASSPRGSYTDTQYF. The CDR3 region has the DNA TGTGCCAGCAGCCCCAGAGGGTCCTACACAGATACGCAGTATTTT. The complete variable domain, with remaining parts taken from reference TRBV7-2 and TRBJ2-3, reads GAGVSQSPSNKVTEKGKDVELRCDPISGHTALYWYRQSLGQGLEFLIYFQGNSAPDKSGLPSDRFSAERTGGSVSTLTIQRTQQEDSAVYLCASSPRGSYTDTQYFGPGTRLTVL.

The sample holds a few counts of this clone. The chain has TRBV5-6 and TRBJ2-6, with 7 nucleotides matching TRBD2. This CDR3 has 17 residues. V gave up 5 bases and J gave up 0 bases; unmatched junction bases: 8. Germline-derived CDR1 and CDR2 are SGHDT and YYEEEE. CDR3 residues: CASSSGLLDSGANVLTF. DNA for the CDR3: TGTGCCAGCAGTTCGGGACTACTAGACTCTGGGGCCAACGTCCTGACTTTC.

The rearrangement uses TRBV7-2 and TRBJ1-2, with D possibly TRBD1 on 5 matching bases. This CDR3 is 15 amino acids long. Germline V gene data show CDR1 as SGHTA and CDR2 as FQGNSA. V was cut by 1 base and J by 8 bases, with 17 bases left in between. CDR3 DNA sequence: TGTGCCAGCAGCTTAGAGGTCAGGGCAGTGAGCGGCTACACCTTC. Amino acid sequence: CASSLEVRAVSGYTF.

The chain recombines TRBV10-3 with TRBJ2-3; TRBD2 aligns across 9 bases. The CDR3 has 14 residues. Trimming removed 4 bases from V and 4 bases from J; junction bases left unmatched: 3. In germline, CDR1 is ENHRY, CDR2 SYGVKD. The CDR3 here is CAISVSGRPDTQYF. Here the CDR3 DNA reads TGTGCCATCAGTGTAAGCGGGAGGCCAGATACGCAGTATTTT.

This clone has just one count. This chain joins TRBV5-6 and TRBJ2-3, with 12 bases matching TRBD2. CDR3 size: 17 residues. The germline CDR1 and CDR2 sequences are SGHDT and YYEEEE. V lost 4 bases and J lost 1; bases outside the gene matches: 7. CDR3 residues: CASSLGLAGTGTDTQYF. The CDR3 DNA sequence: TGTGCCAGCAGCCTCGGACTAGCGGGGACCGGCACAGATACGCAGTATTTT.

The chain has TRBV5-1 and TRBJ2-5; 12 bases match TRBD1. Germline V lookup: CDR1 SGHRS, CDR2 YFSETQ. The length of the CDR3 is 15 residues. Losses at the gene ends were 4 bases for V and 5 bases for J; bases not matched to a gene: 6. The CDR3 sequence is CASSKGTGGLETQYF. The CDR3 nucleotides read TGCGCCAGCAGCAAAGGGACAGGGGGCTTGGAGACCCAGTACTTC. Complete variable domain (other parts from reference TRBV5-1 and TRBJ2-5): KAGVTQTPRYLIKTRGQQVTLSCSPISGHRSVSWYQQTPGQGLQFLFEYFSETQRNKGNFPGRFSGRQFSNSRSEMNVSTLELGDSALYLCASSKGTGGLETQYFGPGTRLLVL.

V and J are TRBV7-3 and TRBJ2-3; no definite D call. Germline-derived CDR1 and CDR2 are SGHTA and FQGTGA. The CDR3 spans 15 residues. V was pared by 2 bases and J by 2 bases, with 11 bases between. The CDR3 reads CASSLGLGTTDTQYF. CDR3 sequence (DNA): TGTGCCAGCAGCTTAGGCCTAGGCACCACAGATACGCAGTATTTT.

This clone was observed a handful of times. The J gene is TRBJ1-3, the V gene TRBV9; no clear D gene. The V and J ends lost 0 bases and 2 bases respectively, with 6 bases between them. The CDR3 covers 14 residues. Germline CDR1 reads SGDLS; CDR2 reads YYNGEE. The CDR3 DNA reads TGTGCCAGCAGCGTAGGCGGGGCTGGAAACACCATATATTTT. The encoded protein is CASSVGGAGNTIYF.

V is TRBV5-5 and J is TRBJ1-6, with no clear D. Trimming left V 4 bases short and J 8 bases short, with 16 bases between. The V gene's germline CDR1 is SGHKS and CDR2 YYEKEE (reference sequence). The CDR3 loop spans 15 amino acids. The CDR3 reads CASSASGENHSPLHF. CDR3 nucleotide sequence: TGTGCCAGCAGCGCCTCCGGGGAAAACCATTCACCCCTCCACTTT.

The chain links TRBV19 to TRBJ1-5; D is possibly TRBD1 (6 bases). In germline, CDR1 is LNHDA, CDR2 SQIVND (reference sequence). The CDR3 is made up of 19 amino acids. Trimming shortened V by 6 bases and J by 0 bases, and 24 bases separated the two germline ends. In nucleotides, the CDR3 is TGTGCCAGTAGCCGACCTCCTACAGGGCCGCTTTATAGCAATCAGCCCCAGCATTTT. Its translation is CASSRPPTGPLYSNQPQHF.

The chain combines TRBV29-1 with TRBJ2-7, with a tentative D call TRBD2 (8 bases). V dropped 4 bases and J dropped 1 base, with 32 bases sitting between them. CDR3 length equals 20 residues. CDR1 is SQVTM, CDR2 ANQGSEA, per germline. The CDR3 DNA reads as TGCAGCGTTGTGCCTACCAGACAGGGCGTTTACGAGCGGGGGTCCTACGAGCAGTACTTC. Its protein product is CSVVPTRQGVYERGSYEQYF.

The chain recombines TRBV14 with TRBJ1-1; D might be TRBD1 (5 bases). The length of the CDR3 is 16 residues. The germline V and J ends were trimmed by 6 bases and 0 bases, with 17 bases remaining between them. Germline lookup yields CDR1 SGHDN and CDR2 FVKESK. The CDR3 region is CASSPVAGPLNTEAFF. The CDR3 bases are TGTGCCAGCAGTCCGGTAGCAGGGCCGTTGAACACTGAAGCTTTCTTT.

The chain couples TRBV21-1 to TRBJ2-7; the table names TRBD1, a call not compared with the DNA. TRBV21-1 counts as a pseudogene. The CDR3 is 14 amino acids. The CDR3 sequence: CASSRRTALYEQYF. The CDR3 nucleotides are TGTGCCAGCAGCAGACGGACAGCCCTCTACGAGCAGTACTTC.

The gene calls are TRBV19 and TRBJ1-1; perhaps TRBD1 as D (5 bases). V was pared by 6 bases and J by 1 base, with 15 bases between. From germline, CDR1 is LNHDA and CDR2 SQIVND (reference sequence). This CDR3 is 15 amino acids long. CDR3 region: CASRGVSLKNTEAFF. DNA of the CDR3: TGTGCCAGTAGGGGGGTCTCCCTCAAGAACACTGAAGCTTTCTTT.